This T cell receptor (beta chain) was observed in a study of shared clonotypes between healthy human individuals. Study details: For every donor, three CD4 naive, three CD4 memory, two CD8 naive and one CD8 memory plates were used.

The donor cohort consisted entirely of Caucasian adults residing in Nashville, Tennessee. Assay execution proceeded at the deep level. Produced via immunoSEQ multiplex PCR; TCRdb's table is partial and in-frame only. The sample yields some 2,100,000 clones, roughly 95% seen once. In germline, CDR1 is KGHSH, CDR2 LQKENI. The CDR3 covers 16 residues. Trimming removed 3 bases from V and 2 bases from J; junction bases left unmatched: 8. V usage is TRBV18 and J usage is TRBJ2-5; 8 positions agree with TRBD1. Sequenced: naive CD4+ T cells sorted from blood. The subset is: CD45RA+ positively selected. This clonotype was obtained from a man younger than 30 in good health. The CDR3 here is CASSPRQGTVQETQYF. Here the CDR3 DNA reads TGTGCCAGCTCACCGAGACAGGGGACGGTACAAGAGACCCAGTACTTC.